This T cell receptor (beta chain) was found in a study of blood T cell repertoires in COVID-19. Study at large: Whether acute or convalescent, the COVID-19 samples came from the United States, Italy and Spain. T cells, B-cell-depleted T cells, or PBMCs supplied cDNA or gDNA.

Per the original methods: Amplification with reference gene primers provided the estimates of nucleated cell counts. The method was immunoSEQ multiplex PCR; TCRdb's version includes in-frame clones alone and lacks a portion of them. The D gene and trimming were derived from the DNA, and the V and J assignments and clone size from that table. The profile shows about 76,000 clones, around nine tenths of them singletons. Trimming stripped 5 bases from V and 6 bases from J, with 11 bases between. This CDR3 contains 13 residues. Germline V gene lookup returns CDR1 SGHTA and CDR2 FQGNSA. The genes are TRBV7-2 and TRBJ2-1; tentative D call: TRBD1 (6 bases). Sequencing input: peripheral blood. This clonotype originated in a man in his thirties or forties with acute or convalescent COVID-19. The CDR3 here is CASSLQGINEQFF. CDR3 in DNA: TGTGCCAGCAGCCTTCAGGGGATCAATGAGCAGTTCTTC.